This T cell receptor (beta chain) is from a study of T cells in Graves' hyperthyroidism and ophthalmopathy (dated by TCRdb to 2018 to 2020). Concerning the study at large: Peripheral blood was sampled at the time of initial diagnosis, prior to any treatment. The 75 to 100 discovery patients were randomly split 7:3 into training and test sets. TCR Vbeta CDR3 sequencing of roughly 140 peripheral blood samples (over 40 ophthalmopathy, 75 or so hyperthyroidism and roughly 17 progressor patients) is reported in the paper. The study also compared thyroid tissue and blood T-cell repertoires from over 5 Graves' hyperthyroidism patients. Prospective prediction of ophthalmopathy was tested in an independent validation cohort consisting of 18 hyperthyroidism patients and around 16 patients who later progressed to ophthalmopathy. After sampling, hyperthyroidism patients received methimazole starting at 30 mg daily, and ophthalmopathy patients received high-dose intravenous methylprednisolone. To identify TCR V-J signatures that set the groups apart, the researchers used a discovery cohort of more than 95 patients, made up of under 50 with Graves' ophthalmopathy and about 59 with stable Graves' hyperthyroidism. Overall study results and their limits: Most expanded thyroid clonotypes (frequency above 0.001) were also detected in blood, a finding suggesting that blood repertoires may reflect thyroid immune responses. Sample size was not statistically predetermined, and investigators were not blinded to group allocation. In cross-validation, a model built on a 13 V-J signature told ophthalmopathy apart from stable hyperthyroidism with 85% to 90% sensitivity and roughly 81% specificity, and in testing the same model reached 80%/75%. In validation, the model predicted progression to ophthalmopathy a median of roughly 6.1 months before onset, with about 64% sensitivity and 72.22% specificity.

The TCR beta CDR3 regions were amplified from RNA transcripts. A first-round RT-PCR of the TCR CDR3 used the HTBI primer set with the Qiagen OneStep RT-PCR kit. Libraries were constructed in a second round of multiplex PCR, after which size selection and purification were performed. The libraries were sequenced on an Illumina HiSeq2000 using paired-end 100 bp reads. Per the authors' processing: SOAPnuke was used to process the raw data, with reads discarded if the reads contained adapters or uncalled bases, had a mean Phred below 15, or lacked an exact constant-primer or identifier match. COPE v1.2.5 was used to merge the high-quality paired reads, and each unique nucleotide sequence was defined as a clonotype. MiTCR v1.1 was used to align the clonotypes against IMGT TRBV, TRBD and TRBJ reference segments. Only V-J combinations with frequency above 0.0001, covering approximately 99% of repertoires, were analysed. A TCS score was defined as the ratio of F50 (clonal expansion) to E x V (chaos), with BLOSUM62-based TCRdist applied between CDR3 peptides within each V-J. Welch's t-statistics and random forest reduced fewer than 600 V-J features to some 14, which were used in a naive Bayes classifier (R e1071). TCRdb applied fastp at Q25 and MiXCR to the public reads, then kept only in-frame beta chains. Rows merge per CDR3 protein into single entries with the most common DNA and genes. TCRdb, not the original authors, processed these V and J calls. The sample table lists around 390,000 distinct CDR3 sequences, roughly 15% of them with a count of one. The top ten constitute around 20% of the sample.

Its CDR3 holds 14 amino acids, cysteine through phenylalanine. Only CDR3 DNA remains: 42 bases, in frame from the first base. According to the germline V gene (reference sequence), CDR1 reads GTSNPN and CDR2 reads SVGIG. V ends up 3 bases short and J 9 bases short, with an unmatched junction base count of 8. There are many counts of this clonotype. It lacks a known antigen. Per-base quality was not reported, and no clone a single base away is much larger than it. Ophthalmopathy patients had moderately to severely active disease, Clinical Activity Score of at least 3, NOSPECS grade of at least 4, and duration under 3 months. Exclusion was applied to patients with uncontrolled infections, other autoimmune diseases, pregnancy or lactation. Clinical symptoms, serum thyroxine and TRAb, thyroid ultrasound, and orbital computed tomography formed the basis for the diagnoses. Ficoll-Paque density gradient centrifugation was used to isolate PBMCs from around 10 ml of fresh peripheral blood. Trizol reagent was used to extract total RNA, and RNA quality was then checked on an Agilent 2100 Bioanalyzer.

Specimen: blood. The TCR originated in a woman under 40 with Graves' ophthalmopathy. The chain uses TRBV30 and TRBJ1-4; TRBD1 aligns with 9 central bases. The nucleotide sequence reads TGTGCCTGGAGGACGGGACAGGGACAGAAAAAACTGTTTTTT. Its amino acids are CAWRTGQGQKKLFF.